Below, one T cell receptor delta chain is given with its context. Its antigen remains unidentified. Per-nucleotide qualities are absent, and no much larger clonotype sits a single base away. This entry belongs to a study of delta chain sequences of gamma delta T cells (dated by TCRdb to about 2017). The protocol used for the library was PCR. Instrument used: Illumina MiSeq. TCRdb reprocessed the public data with the CATT caller; entries with the same nucleotide sequence were combined afterwards. In all, the sample holds roughly 3,100 delta-chain clones, and about 61% of those were seen once. The ten most abundant clones make up 55% to 60% of the sample. The CDR3 runs 22 amino acids, cysteine and phenylalanine included. The kept DNA is CDR3 alone, 66 bases in frame from the first base. The germline V gene yields TSWWSYY for CDR1 and QGS for CDR2. Clipping removes 9 bases from V and 0 bases from J, with 30 as the unmatched junction base count.

The rearrangement joined TRDV1 to TRDJ1; 8 bases in between match TRDD3. Sample: a tumor sample. The sequence derives from a human donor with breast cancer. The bases read TGTGCTCTCTCGACCCTTTCCTCTACCCGAACTGGGGGGTACCTCTACACCGATAAACTCATCTTT. Its translation reads: CALSTLSSTRTGGYLYTDKLIF.